This T cell receptor (beta chain) came from a study of T cells in women clearing cervical HPV infection. Study-wide points: CIN3+ cases had significantly higher TCR richness than controls; evenness did not differ. Cases and controls were distinguished at AUC roughly 0.83 by richness and V genes.

Dot-blot hybridization genotyped cervical HPV amplified with MY09/MY11 PCR. Libraries were prepared by immunoSEQ multiplex PCR; TCRdb keeps only in-frame clonotypes and omits some of them. Here the sample table reports approximately 16,000 clones. The CDR3 contains 12 residues. Germline V gene sequence: CDR1 PRHDT, CDR2 FYEKMQ (reference sequence). V was clipped by 0 bases and J by 5 bases, with 4 bases between them. Concerning this clone: Its antigen is undetermined. The CDR3 end lies 3 residues beyond the end of the read and is filled in from the germline J gene.

The source of this sequence is a woman aged 18-70 years with a cervical HPV16 infection that either progressed to CIN3+ or cleared (not recorded which). The genes are TRBV13 and TRBJ1-1; no clear D gene. The sequenced sample was blood buffy coat. The CDR3 sequence: CASSLGRTEAFF. Partial CDR3 DNA: TGTGCCAGCAGCTTAGGCCGTACTGAA.